This TCR beta chain stems from a study of Ad26.COV2.S vaccination and SARS-CoV-2 variants. For the study at large: COV1001, an Ad26.COV2.S trial, supplied this vaccine-arm donor. Points from the study as a whole: Estimates derived from TCR breadth and depth analyses may have underestimated total T cell responses.

Remarks on this clone: Its antigen is not identified.

The method was immunoSEQ multiplex PCR; TCRdb's version includes in-frame clones alone and lacks a portion of them. This table holds approximately 350,000 clones, more than 75% found once. Germline CDR1 SQVTM, CDR2 ANQGSEA. The length of the CDR3 is 14 residues. Trimming stripped 6 bases from V and 5 bases from J, with 19 bases between. Treatment defined: 19 received Ad26.COV2.S at low or high dose, single or two shots; about 5 received placebo; per-sample allocation not given. It was on day 63 after the first vaccine or placebo injection that samples were taken. Based in Boston, the donor was an adult of 18-55 years. An Ad26 vector was used to express Wuhan-strain SARS-CoV-2 spike as the vaccine.

This receptor was identified in a person aged 18-65 years who received the Ad26.COV2.S COVID-19 vaccine or a placebo. The rearrangement links TRBV29-1 to TRBJ1-1, with no clear D. Sequenced here: peripheral blood, sampled in a trial of Ad26.COV2.S vaccine versus placebo. CDR3 in amino acids: CSVMKIPLLTEAFF. The CDR3, as DNA: TGCAGCGTCATGAAGATACCCCTTTTAACTGAAGCTTTCTTT.